These T cell receptor beta chains were read from a single sample in a study of T cell responses to AZD1222 COVID-19 vaccine. Assay: immunoSEQ multiplex PCR; the TCRdb copy retains only in-frame clones and omits some. This table holds approximately 150,000 clones, 91% found once. The source material was peripheral blood, sampled on day 0 of AZD1222 vaccination. Receptor source: an adult in good health. CDR3s include the opening cysteine and the closing phenylalanine or tryptophan. Fields, in order: V gene, D gene, clone size, J gene, CDR3 protein, CDR3 DNA. D genes are given only for firm matches. The listing skips clone size in some rows; elsewhere it reads once, few, many or a size class.

>TRBV27|TRBD1|few|TRBJ1-5
CASSSTGLGNQPQHF
TGTGCCAGCAGCTCGACAGGGCTGGGCAATCAGCCCCAGCATTTT
>TRBV27|TRBD1|.|TRBJ1-2
CASSASTGVNGYTF
TGTGCCAGCAGTGCATCGACAGGGGTTAATGGCTACACCTTC
>TRBV12-3/TRBV12-4|TRBD1|.|TRBJ2-7
CASSLNRGYEQYF
TGTGCCAGCAGTTTGAACAGGGGATACGAGCAGTACTTC
>TRBV18|.|.|TRBJ1-5
CASSPFEGFGQPQHF
TGTGCCAGCTCACCATTCGAGGGGTTTGGACAGCCCCAGCATTTT
>TRBV7-8|.|.|TRBJ2-7
CASSLGGTSSYEQYF
TGTGCCAGCAGCTTAGGAGGGACAAGCTCCTACGAGCAGTACTTC
>TRBV6-5|.|.|TRBJ2-1
CASSYSGGHGFLEQFF
TGTGCCAGCAGTTACTCCGGGGGACATGGTTTTTTGGAGCAGTTCTTC
>TRBV18|.|.|TRBJ2-1
CASSPLNEQFF
TGTGCCAGCTCACCACTAAATGAGCAGTTCTTC
>TRBV7-9|TRBD1|.|TRBJ2-3
CASRTGQGTDTQYF
TGTGCCAGCAGAACTGGACAGGGCACAGATACGCAGTATTTT
>TRBV5-6|.|.|TRBJ2-1
CASSSRTPDQYNEQFF
TGTGCCAGCAGCAGTCGGACACCCGACCAGTACAATGAGCAGTTCTTC
>TRBV28|.|.|TRBJ2-5
CASRTDYHKNQETQYF
TGTGCCAGCAGGACGGACTACCACAAAAACCAAGAGACCCAGTACTTC
>TRBV7-2|.|.|TRBJ1-4
CASSRGPGATNEKLFF
TGTGCCAGCAGCCGTGGACCAGGGGCAACTAATGAAAAACTGTTTTTT
>TRBV5-4|.|.|TRBJ2-1
CASRRNHAWYNEQFF
TGTGCCAGCAGACGCAACCATGCATGGTACAATGAGCAGTTCTTC
>TRBV9|.|.|TRBJ2-7
CASSHGTEQYF
TGTGCCAGCAGCCACGGGACGGAGCAGTACTTC
>TRBV27|TRBD1|.|TRBJ1-6
CASSLGQGMNSPLHF
TGTGCCAGCAGTTTGGGACAGGGGATGAATTCACCCCTCCACTTT
>TRBV28|.|once|TRBJ2-7
CASRIYKGSYEQYF
TGTGCCAGCAGGATCTACAAAGGGAGCTACGAGCAGTACTTC
>TRBV4-3|.|.|TRBJ2-3
CASSLSRGTQYF
TGCGCCAGCAGCCTTAGCCGGGGGACGCAGTATTTT
>TRBV10-3|TRBD2|.|TRBJ2-3
CAISESRGGTDTQYF
TGTGCCATCAGTGAGTCGCGGGGGGGGACAGATACGCAGTATTTT
>TRBV19|.|.|TRBJ2-1
CARIRGGAYNEQFF
TGTGCCAGGATCAGGGGAGGAGCCTACAATGAGCAGTTCTTC
>TRBV7-9|.|few|TRBJ1-3
CASSLDGRNSGNTIYF
TGTGCCAGCAGCTTAGACGGACGGAACTCTGGAAACACCATATATTTT